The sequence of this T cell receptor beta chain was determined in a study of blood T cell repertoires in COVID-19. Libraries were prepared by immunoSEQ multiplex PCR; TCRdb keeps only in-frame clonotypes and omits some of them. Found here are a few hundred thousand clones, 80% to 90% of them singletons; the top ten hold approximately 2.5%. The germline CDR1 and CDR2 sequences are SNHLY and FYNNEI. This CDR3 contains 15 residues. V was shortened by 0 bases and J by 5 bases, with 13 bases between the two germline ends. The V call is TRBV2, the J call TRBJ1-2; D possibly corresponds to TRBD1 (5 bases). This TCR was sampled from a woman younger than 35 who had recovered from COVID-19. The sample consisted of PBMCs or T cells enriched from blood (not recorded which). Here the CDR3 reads CASSEAVGTRYGYTF. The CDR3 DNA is TGTGCCAGCAGTGAAGCGGTCGGGACTCGATATGGCTACACCTTC.